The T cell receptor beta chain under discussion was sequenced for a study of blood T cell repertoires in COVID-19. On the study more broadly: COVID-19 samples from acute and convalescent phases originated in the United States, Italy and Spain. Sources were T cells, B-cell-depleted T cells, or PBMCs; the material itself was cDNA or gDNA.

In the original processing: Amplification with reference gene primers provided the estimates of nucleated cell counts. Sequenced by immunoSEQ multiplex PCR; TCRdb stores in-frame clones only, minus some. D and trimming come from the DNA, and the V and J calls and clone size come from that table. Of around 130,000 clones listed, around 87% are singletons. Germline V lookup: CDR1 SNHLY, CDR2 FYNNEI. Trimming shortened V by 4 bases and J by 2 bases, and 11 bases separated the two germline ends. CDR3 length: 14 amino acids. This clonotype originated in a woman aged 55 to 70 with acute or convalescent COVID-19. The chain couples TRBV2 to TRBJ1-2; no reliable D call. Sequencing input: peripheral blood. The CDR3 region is CASSVEGTNYGYTF. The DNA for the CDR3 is TGTGCCAGCAGTGTAGAGGGAACCAACTATGGCTACACCTTC.